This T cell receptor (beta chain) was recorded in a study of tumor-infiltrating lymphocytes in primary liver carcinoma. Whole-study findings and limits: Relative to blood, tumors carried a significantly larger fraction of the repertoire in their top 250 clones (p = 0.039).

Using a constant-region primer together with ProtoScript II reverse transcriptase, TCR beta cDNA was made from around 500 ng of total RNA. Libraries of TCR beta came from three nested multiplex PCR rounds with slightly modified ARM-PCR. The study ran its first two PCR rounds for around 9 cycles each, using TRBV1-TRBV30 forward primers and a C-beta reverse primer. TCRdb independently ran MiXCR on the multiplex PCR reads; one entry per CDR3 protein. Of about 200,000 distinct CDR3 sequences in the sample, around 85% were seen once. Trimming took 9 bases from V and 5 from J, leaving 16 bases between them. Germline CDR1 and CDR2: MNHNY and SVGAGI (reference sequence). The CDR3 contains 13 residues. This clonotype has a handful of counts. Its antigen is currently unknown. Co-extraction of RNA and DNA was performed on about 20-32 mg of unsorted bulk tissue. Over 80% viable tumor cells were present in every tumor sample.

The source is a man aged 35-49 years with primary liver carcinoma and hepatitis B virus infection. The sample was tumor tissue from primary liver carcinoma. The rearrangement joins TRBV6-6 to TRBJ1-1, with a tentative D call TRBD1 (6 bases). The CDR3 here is CASSTRGSTEAFF. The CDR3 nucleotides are TGTGCCAGTAGCACAAGGGGGAGTACTGAAGCTTTCTTT.